These T cell receptor beta chains were read from a single sample in a study of blood T cell repertoires in COVID-19. Clones were read by immunoSEQ multiplex PCR, and TCRdb kept only the in-frame ones, dropping some. The repertoire holds 300,000 to 350,000 clones, approximately 90% seen once, with around 9% in the top ten. Sample: PBMCs or T cells enriched from blood (not recorded which). The source of these receptors is a woman aged 18-35 years who had recovered from COVID-19. Both conserved end residues are part of each CDR3. Fields, in order: clone size, J gene, D gene, V gene, CDR3 protein, CDR3 DNA. A D gene is named only where the DNA matches it firmly. Rows may omit the clone size; those that give it use once, few, many or a size class.

clone size: once; J gene: TRBJ2-7; D gene: .; V gene: TRBV6-5; CDR3 protein: CASSYGSGEIYEQYF; CDR3 DNA: TGTGCCAGCAGTTACGGATCAGGGGAAATCTACGAGCAGTACTTC
clone size: .; J gene: TRBJ1-4; D gene: TRBD1; V gene: TRBV5-1; CDR3 protein: CASSSGQDFATNEKLFF; CDR3 DNA: TGCGCCAGCAGCTCGGGACAGGATTTTGCAACTAATGAAAAACTGTTTTTT
clone size: .; J gene: TRBJ2-7; D gene: TRBD1; V gene: TRBV2; CDR3 protein: CASSDGTGDEQYF; CDR3 DNA: TGTGCCAGCAGCGACGGGACAGGGGACGAGCAGTACTTC
clone size: .; J gene: TRBJ1-1; D gene: TRBD1; V gene: TRBV19; CDR3 protein: CASSIATQGAWTEAFF; CDR3 DNA: TGTGCCAGTAGTATAGCAACACAGGGGGCATGGACTGAAGCTTTCTTT
clone size: .; J gene: TRBJ2-7; D gene: TRBD2; V gene: TRBV7-2; CDR3 protein: CASSGTSGSYEQYF; CDR3 DNA: TGTGCCAGCAGCGGGACTAGCGGGAGTTACGAGCAGTACTTC
clone size: .; J gene: TRBJ2-1; D gene: TRBD1; V gene: TRBV10-3; CDR3 protein: CATGTGGFDEQFF; CDR3 DNA: TGTGCCACAGGGACAGGGGGGTTCGATGAGCAGTTCTTC
clone size: .; J gene: TRBJ2-1; D gene: TRBD1; V gene: TRBV5-1; CDR3 protein: CASSSGQGRFNEQFF; CDR3 DNA: TGCGCCAGCAGCTCCGGACAGGGGAGGTTTAATGAGCAGTTCTTC
clone size: .; J gene: TRBJ1-1; D gene: TRBD1; V gene: TRBV5-1; CDR3 protein: CASSLSRQGGGTEAFF; CDR3 DNA: TGCGCCAGCAGCTTGAGCCGACAGGGGGGTGGCACTGAAGCTTTCTTT
clone size: .; J gene: TRBJ1-2; D gene: .; V gene: TRBV7-6; CDR3 protein: CASSLEGWGGNGYTF; CDR3 DNA: TGTGCCAGCAGCTTAGAGGGCTGGGGGGGCAACGGCTACACCTTC
clone size: .; J gene: TRBJ2-5; D gene: TRBD1; V gene: TRBV25-1; CDR3 protein: CASRKTGDGETQYF; CDR3 DNA: TGTGCCAGCAGGAAAACAGGGGACGGAGAGACCCAGTACTTC
clone size: .; J gene: TRBJ1-6; D gene: .; V gene: TRBV11-1; CDR3 protein: CASSFSGDNSPLHF; CDR3 DNA: TGTGCCAGCAGCTTTTCAGGGGATAATTCACCCCTCCACTTT
clone size: few; J gene: TRBJ1-2; D gene: .; V gene: TRBV6-5; CDR3 protein: CASRRRQTGYGYTF; CDR3 DNA: TGTGCCAGCAGACGCCGACAGACCGGCTATGGCTACACCTTC
clone size: .; J gene: TRBJ1-1; D gene: TRBD1; V gene: TRBV29-1; CDR3 protein: CSAAIRTGGNTEAFF; CDR3 DNA: TGCAGCGCAGCCATACGGACAGGGGGGAACACTGAAGCTTTCTTT
clone size: once; J gene: TRBJ1-1; D gene: .; V gene: TRBV18; CDR3 protein: CASSPRSEDNTEAFF; CDR3 DNA: TGTGCCAGCTCACCGAGGTCCGAGGATAACACTGAAGCTTTCTTT
clone size: .; J gene: TRBJ2-7; D gene: .; V gene: TRBV6-2/TRBV6-3; CDR3 protein: CASSKTTGPHYEQYF; CDR3 DNA: TGTGCCAGCAGCAAAACGACAGGCCCTCACTACGAGCAGTACTTC
clone size: .; J gene: TRBJ1-1; D gene: .; V gene: TRBV19; CDR3 protein: CASQITGSGTEAFF; CDR3 DNA: TGTGCCAGTCAGATTACGGGCAGCGGCACTGAAGCTTTCTTT
clone size: .; J gene: TRBJ1-3; D gene: .; V gene: TRBV12-5; CDR3 protein: CARHLRGFGNTIYF; CDR3 DNA: TGTGCTAGACACCTACGGGGGTTCGGAAACACCATATATTTT
clone size: once; J gene: TRBJ2-7; D gene: TRBD2; V gene: TRBV27; CDR3 protein: CATNNPGLEGRISYEQYF; CDR3 DNA: TGTGCCACCAACAATCCGGGACTAGAGGGAAGAATATCCTACGAGCAGTACTTC
clone size: .; J gene: TRBJ2-1; D gene: .; V gene: TRBV27; CDR3 protein: CASSFFALVRDEQFF; CDR3 DNA: TGTGCCAGCAGTTTCTTCGCGCTAGTTAGAGATGAGCAGTTCTTC
clone size: .; J gene: TRBJ1-4; D gene: TRBD1; V gene: TRBV19; CDR3 protein: CASSPTGGFEKLFF; CDR3 DNA: TGTGCCAGTAGTCCGACAGGGGGCTTTGAAAAACTGTTTTTT